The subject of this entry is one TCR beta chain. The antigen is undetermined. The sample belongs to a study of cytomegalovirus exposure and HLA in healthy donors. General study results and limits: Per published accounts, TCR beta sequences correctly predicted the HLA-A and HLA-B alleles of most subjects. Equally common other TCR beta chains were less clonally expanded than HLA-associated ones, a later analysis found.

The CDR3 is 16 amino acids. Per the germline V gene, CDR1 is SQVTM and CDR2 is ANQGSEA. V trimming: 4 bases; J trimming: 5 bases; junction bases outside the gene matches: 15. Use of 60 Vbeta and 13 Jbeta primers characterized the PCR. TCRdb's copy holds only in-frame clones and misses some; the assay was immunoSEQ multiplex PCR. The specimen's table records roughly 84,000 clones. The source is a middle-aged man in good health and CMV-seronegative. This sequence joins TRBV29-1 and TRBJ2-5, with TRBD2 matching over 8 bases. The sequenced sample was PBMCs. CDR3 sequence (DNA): TGCAGCGTTGGGTCCGGGGGGGCTCCTCCGCGGGAGACCCAGTACTTC. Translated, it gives CSVGSGGAPPRETQYF.